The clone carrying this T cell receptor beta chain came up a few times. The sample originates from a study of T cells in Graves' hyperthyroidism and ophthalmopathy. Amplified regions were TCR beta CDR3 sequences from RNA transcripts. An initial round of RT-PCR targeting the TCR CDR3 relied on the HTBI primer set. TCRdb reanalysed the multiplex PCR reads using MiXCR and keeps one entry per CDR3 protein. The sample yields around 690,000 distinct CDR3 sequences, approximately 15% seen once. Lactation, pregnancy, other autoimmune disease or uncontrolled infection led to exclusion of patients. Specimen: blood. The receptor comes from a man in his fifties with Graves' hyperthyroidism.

The CDR3 nucleotides read TGTGCCAGCAGCGTAGCGGTGGTTCAAGAGACCCAGTACTTC. Translated: CASSVAVVQETQYF. The gene calls are TRBV9 and TRBJ2-5; no clear D gene. The CDR3 length is 14 residues. Trimming left V 0 bases short and J 2 bases short, with 8 bases between. Germline V CDR1 and CDR2: SGDLS, YYNGEE.